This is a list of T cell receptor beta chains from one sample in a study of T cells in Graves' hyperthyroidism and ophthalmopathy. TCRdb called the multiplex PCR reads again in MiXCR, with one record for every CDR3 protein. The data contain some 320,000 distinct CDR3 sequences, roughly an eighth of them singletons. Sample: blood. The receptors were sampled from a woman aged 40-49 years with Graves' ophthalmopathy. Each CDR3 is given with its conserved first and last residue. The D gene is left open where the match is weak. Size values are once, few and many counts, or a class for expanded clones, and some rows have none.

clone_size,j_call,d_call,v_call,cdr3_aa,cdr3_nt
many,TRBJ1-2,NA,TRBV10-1,CASSDMDRGYTF,TGCGCCAGCAGTGATATGGATAGAGGCTACACCTTC
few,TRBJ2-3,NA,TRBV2,CASSGQTTDTQYF,TGTGCCAGCAGTGGACAGACCACAGATACGCAGTATTTT
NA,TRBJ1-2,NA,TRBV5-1,CASSLPQGLGDYGYTF,TGCGCCAGCAGCTTGCCCCAGGGGCTTGGGGACTATGGCTACACCTTC
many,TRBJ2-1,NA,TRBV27,CASSFGAEQFF,TGTGCCAGCAGTTTCGGGGCTGAGCAGTTCTTC
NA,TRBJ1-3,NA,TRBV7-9,CASSLHSVNTIYF,TGTGCCAGCAGCTTACATTCGGTGAACACCATATATTTT
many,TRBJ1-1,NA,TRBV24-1,CATRPTPGQQDTEAFF,TGTGCCACCAGACCTACCCCTGGGCAGCAGGACACTGAAGCTTTCTTT
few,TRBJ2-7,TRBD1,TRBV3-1,CASSLKTGTGFFDEQYF,TGTGCCAGCAGCCTTAAGACCGGGACAGGGTTTTTCGACGAGCAGTACTTC
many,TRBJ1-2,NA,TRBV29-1,CSVEDRVPDNYGYTF,TGCAGCGTTGAAGATCGGGTTCCTGATAACTATGGCTACACCTTC
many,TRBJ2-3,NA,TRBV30,CAWSVRLRQSTDTQYF,TGTGCCTGGAGTGTACGTCTTCGTCAGTCCACAGATACGCAGTATTTT
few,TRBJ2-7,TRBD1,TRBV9,CASSVTPGQGYEQYF,TGTGCCAGCAGCGTAACTCCGGGACAGGGCTACGAGCAGTACTTC
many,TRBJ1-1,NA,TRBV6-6,CASSYLLGEAFF,TGTGCCAGCAGTTACTTGCTGGGTGAAGCTTTCTTT
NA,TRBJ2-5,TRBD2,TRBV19,CASTPGLAGQETQYF,TGTGCCAGTACACCGGGACTAGCGGGCCAAGAGACCCAGTACTTC
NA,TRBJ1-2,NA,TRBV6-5,CASSYFPETTHGYTF,TGTGCCAGCAGTTACTTCCCCGAGACAACACATGGCTACACCTTC
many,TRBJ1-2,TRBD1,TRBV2,CASSSGTVYGYTF,TGTGCCAGCAGCTCCGGGACAGTCTATGGCTACACCTTC
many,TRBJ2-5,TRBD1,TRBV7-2,CASSWSGGETQYF,TGTGCCAGCAGCTGGTCAGGGGGAGAGACCCAGTACTTC
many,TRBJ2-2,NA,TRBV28,CASSPYTGELFF,TGTGCCAGCAGTCCCTACACCGGGGAGCTGTTTTTT
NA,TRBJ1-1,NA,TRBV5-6,CASSLGIRGITEAFF,TGTGCCAGCAGCTTGGGTATCAGGGGAATAACTGAAGCTTTCTTT
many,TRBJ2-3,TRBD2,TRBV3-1,CASSRYSGGASGDTDTQYF,TGTGCCAGCAGCCGATATAGCGGGGGGGCGTCGGGCGACACAGATACGCAGTATTTT
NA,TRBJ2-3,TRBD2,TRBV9,CASSPLAGEVDTQYF,TGTGCCAGCAGCCCCTTAGCGGGGGAAGTAGATACGCAGTATTTT
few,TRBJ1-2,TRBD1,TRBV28,CASRSTGTVYGYTF,TGTGCCAGCAGAAGTACCGGGACAGTCTATGGCTACACCTTC
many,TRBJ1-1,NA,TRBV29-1,CSAEKDIITEAFF,TGCAGCGCTGAGAAGGACATCATTACTGAAGCTTTCTTT
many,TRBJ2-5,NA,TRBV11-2,CASSFFGGKETQYF,TGTGCCAGCAGCTTTTTTGGGGGAAAAGAGACCCAGTACTTC
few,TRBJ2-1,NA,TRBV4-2,CASSQDPEHTYNEQFF,TGTGCCAGCAGCCAAGATCCCGAACACACCTACAATGAGCAGTTCTTC
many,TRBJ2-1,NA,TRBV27,CASSLSSYNEQFF,TGTGCCAGCAGCCTTAGCTCCTACAATGAGCAGTTCTTC
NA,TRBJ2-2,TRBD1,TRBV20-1,CSARTGANTGELFF,TGCAGTGCGAGGACAGGGGCGAACACCGGGGAGCTGTTTTTT
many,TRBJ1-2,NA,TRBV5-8,CASGSGGPYSPYGYTF,TGTGCCAGCGGGAGCGGGGGGCCCTACTCACCCTATGGCTACACCTTC
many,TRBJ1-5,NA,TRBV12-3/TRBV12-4,CASRVSAGENQPQHF,TGTGCCAGCAGGGTGAGCGCAGGGGAAAATCAGCCCCAGCATTTT
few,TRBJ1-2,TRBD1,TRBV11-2,CASSSGQALRLGYGYTF,TGTGCCAGCAGCTCGGGACAGGCCCTCCGGTTGGGCTATGGCTACACCTTC
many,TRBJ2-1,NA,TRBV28,CASSSVLGNNEQFF,TGTGCCAGCAGTTCCGTACTAGGGAACAATGAGCAGTTCTTC
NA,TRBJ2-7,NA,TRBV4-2,CASSQDSGGAEEQYF,TGTGCCAGCAGCCAAGATTCCGGGGGCGCAGAAGAGCAGTACTTC
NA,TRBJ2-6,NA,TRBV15,CATQLDTSGANVLTF,TGTGCCACCCAATTAGACACCTCTGGGGCCAACGTCCTGACTTTC
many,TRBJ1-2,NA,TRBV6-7,CASSYEGVGRGYTF,TGTGCCAGCAGTTACGAGGGGGTTGGGCGCGGCTACACCTTC
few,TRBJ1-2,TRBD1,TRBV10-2,CASRSGTGLVRYGYTF,TGCGCCAGCAGATCCGGGACAGGACTGGTACGCTATGGCTACACCTTC
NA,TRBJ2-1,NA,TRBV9,CASSVDHQGWNEQFF,TGTGCCAGCAGCGTAGACCACCAAGGTTGGAATGAGCAGTTCTTC
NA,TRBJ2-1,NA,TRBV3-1,CASSQVLAHGQFF,TGTGCCAGCAGCCAAGTACTCGCACATGGGCAGTTCTTC
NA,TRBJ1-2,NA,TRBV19,CASSRGLSEGYTF,TGTGCCAGTAGTCGTGGCCTCTCGGAAGGCTACACCTTC
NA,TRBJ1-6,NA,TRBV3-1,CASSRGGSYNSPLHF,TGTGCCAGCAGCCGGGGGGGTTCCTATAATTCACCCCTCCACTTT
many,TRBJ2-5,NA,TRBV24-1,CATSKPGQETQYF,TGTGCCACCAGTAAGCCGGGGCAAGAGACCCAGTACTTC
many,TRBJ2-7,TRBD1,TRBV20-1,CSATRTGRPYEQYF,TGCAGTGCTACCCGGACAGGGCGGCCCTACGAGCAGTACTTC
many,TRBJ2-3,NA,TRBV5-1,CASQTEGTNTQYF,TGCGCCAGCCAAACAGAAGGCACAAATACGCAGTATTTT
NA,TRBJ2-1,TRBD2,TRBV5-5,CASSLGPSGSFWEQFF,TGTGCCAGCAGCTTGGGGCCTAGCGGGAGTTTTTGGGAGCAGTTCTTC
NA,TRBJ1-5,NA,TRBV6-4,CASSEGVGQPQHF,TGTGCCAGCAGTGAAGGGGTTGGACAGCCCCAGCATTTT
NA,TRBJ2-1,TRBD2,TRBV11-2,CASSLVGLAGGQLYNEQFF,TGTGCCAGCAGCTTAGTGGGGCTAGCGGGGGGCCAACTCTACAATGAGCAGTTCTTC